These T cell receptor beta chains were read from a single sample in a study of T-cell reconstitution after alpha-beta-depleted transplantation in children. TCRdb independently ran MiXCR on the PCR reads; one entry per CDR3 protein. The sample includes roughly 500,000 distinct CDR3 sequences, 30% to 35% of them seen just once. Sequences were derived from PBMCs from the stem cell graft donor, sampled from the stem cell graft. These receptors were taken from a human donor who donated a stem cell graft to a child with aplastic anemia. Each CDR3 is given with its conserved first and last residue. Each record gives: clone size, V gene, J gene, D gene, CDR3 length, CDR3 DNA, CDR3 protein. The D gene is left open where the match is weak. Only part of the rows carry a size: once, few, many, or a class if the clone is expanded.

abundance: NA
v_gene: TRBV7-2
j_gene: TRBJ2-5
d_gene: NA
len: 13
CDR3nt: TGTGCCAGCAGCCCAGTCCAGGGGGAGACCCAGTACTTC
CDR3aa: CASSPVQGETQYF

abundance: NA
v_gene: TRBV6-2/TRBV6-3
j_gene: TRBJ2-2
d_gene: NA
len: 21
CDR3nt: TGTGCCAGCAGAAAGTCACGACGATCGGGGCCCGGTGTTACGAACACCGGGGAGCTGTTTTTT
CDR3aa: CASRKSRRSGPGVTNTGELFF

abundance: few
v_gene: TRBV12-3/TRBV12-4
j_gene: TRBJ1-1
d_gene: NA
len: 14
CDR3nt: TGTGCCAGCAATATCGGGGCGATGAACACTGAAGCTTTCTTT
CDR3aa: CASNIGAMNTEAFF

abundance: NA
v_gene: TRBV12-3/TRBV12-4
j_gene: TRBJ2-4
d_gene: TRBD2
len: 17
CDR3nt: TGTGCCAGCAGTTCGACCCTAGCGGGAGCAACCAAAAACATTCAGTACTTC
CDR3aa: CASSSTLAGATKNIQYF

abundance: few
v_gene: TRBV6-2/TRBV6-3
j_gene: TRBJ2-7
d_gene: NA
len: 12
CDR3nt: TGTGCTTCCCGGACAGCGGATTACGAGCAGTACTTC
CDR3aa: CASRTADYEQYF

abundance: NA
v_gene: TRBV10-3
j_gene: TRBJ2-2
d_gene: NA
len: 16
CDR3nt: TGTGCCATCAGTAGGGACGGGGGATTGAACACCGGGGAGCTGTTTTTT
CDR3aa: CAISRDGGLNTGELFF

abundance: many
v_gene: TRBV4-3
j_gene: TRBJ2-6
d_gene: TRBD1
len: 18
CDR3nt: TGCGCCAGCGGTACTGCGGGACAGGGCCACTCTGGGGCCAACGTCCTGACTTTC
CDR3aa: CASGTAGQGHSGANVLTF

abundance: few
v_gene: TRBV3-1
j_gene: TRBJ1-2
d_gene: NA
len: 13
CDR3nt: TGTGCCAGCAGCCAAGCCACGGCTCTCGGCTACACCTTC
CDR3aa: CASSQATALGYTF

abundance: few
v_gene: TRBV20-1
j_gene: TRBJ1-5
d_gene: NA
len: 15
CDR3nt: TGCAGTGCTAGAGGCCGGGACGGAGGCAATCAGCCCCAGCATTTT
CDR3aa: CSARGRDGGNQPQHF

abundance: NA
v_gene: TRBV30
j_gene: TRBJ2-2
d_gene: TRBD2
len: 14
CDR3nt: TGTGCCTCGAGGAGCGGGAGTCGATCCGGGGAGCTGTTTTTT
CDR3aa: CASRSGSRSGELFF

abundance: few
v_gene: TRBV7-2
j_gene: TRBJ1-2
d_gene: NA
len: 14
CDR3nt: TGTGCCAGCACCAGAACGTGGTCTAATGATGGCTACACCTTC
CDR3aa: CASTRTWSNDGYTF